The 15 T cell receptor beta chains below come from one sample, sequenced in a study of cytomegalovirus exposure and HLA in healthy donors (dated by TCRdb to about 2017). Library method: the immunoSEQ multiplex PCR assay. For the multiplex PCR, a mixture combining 60 forward primers for TCR Vbeta segments and 13 reverse primers for TCR Jbeta segments was used. TCRdb limited this immuneACCESS table to in-frame rearrangements with V and J called. A share of clones is missing; checked studies link under half to unresolved V genes, and the rest is unexplained. A total of approximately 79,000 clones appear in this sample, 60% to 80% of them only once. Clones ranked in the top ten supply around 22% of the sample. Sequenced input: PBMCs. Receptors were obtained from a middle-aged woman in good health and CMV-seropositive.

This chain links TRBV7-8 with TRBJ2-1; possible D gene TRBD2, 5 bases. The germline V gene has CDR1 SGHVS and CDR2 FQNEAQ. V was shortened by 6 bases and J by 6 bases, with 18 bases between the two germline ends. The CDR3 consists of 15 residues. The CDR3: CASSLALVGRNEQFF. The CDR3 DNA is TGTGCCAGCAGTCTCGCACTAGTAGGCCGCAATGAGCAGTTCTTC. The whole variable domain, filled in from reference TRBV7-8 and TRBJ2-1, reads GAGVSQSPRYKVAKRGQDVALRCDPISGHVSLFWYQQALGQGPEFLTYFQNEAQLDKSGLPSDRFFAERPEGSVSTLKIQRTQQEDSAVYLCASSLALVGRNEQFFGPGTRLTVL.

The table lists this clone with a few counts. The chain uses TRBV6-6 and TRBJ2-7, with TRBD2 identical over 11 bases. Unmatched junction bases numbered 7, after V lost 6 bases and J lost 3 bases. The CDR3 is made up of 15 amino acids. Germline V gene data show CDR1 as MNHNY and CDR2 as SVGAGI (reference sequence). The CDR3 region is CASRATSGGHYEQYF. CDR3 coding DNA: TGTGCCAGCAGGGCAACTAGCGGGGGCCACTACGAGCAGTACTTC.

This chain uses TRBV28 with TRBJ2-5, with D perhaps matching TRBD1 (6 bases). Germline V gene data show CDR1 as MDHEN and CDR2 as SYDVKM. This CDR3 is built from 14 residues. Trimming left V 8 bases short and J 0 bases short, with 13 bases between. The CDR3 loop reads CASGLTGNQETQYF. The CDR3 coding sequence is TGTGCCAGCGGCCTTACAGGGAACCAAGAGACCCAGTACTTC. Variable domain in full (rest from reference TRBV28 and TRBJ2-5): DVKVTQSSRYLVKRTGEKVFLECVQDMDHENMFWYRQDPGLGLRLIYFSYDVKMKEKGDIPEGYSVSREKKERFSLILESASTNQTSMYLCASGLTGNQETQYFGPGTRLLVL.

V and J are TRBV7-8 and TRBJ2-3, with 7 bases identical to TRBD2. The junction had 13 bases not matched to a gene; V was cut back by 6 bases and J by 4 bases. CDR3 length: 16 amino acids. The V gene's germline CDR1 is SGHVS and CDR2 FQNEAQ. The DNA of the CDR3 is TGTGCCAGCAGGTGGCAGACGGGGGGACTGGCAGATACGCAGTATTTT. Its translation is CASRWQTGGLADTQYF.

This sequence joins TRBV2 and TRBJ2-7; possible D gene TRBD2, 5 bases. The germline CDR1 and CDR2 sequences are SNHLY and FYNNEI. This CDR3 spans 15 amino acids. With 3 bases removed from V and 0 bases from J, the gap between germline ends came to 12 bases. Here the CDR3 DNA reads TGTGCCAGCAGTGAGGGATTCGGGGACTCCTACGAGCAGTACTTC. This encodes CASSEGFGDSYEQYF.

The V call is TRBV7-2, the J call TRBJ2-1; 7 bases line up with TRBD2. The CDR3 runs 14 residues. CDR1 SGHTA and CDR2 FQGNSA come from the germline V gene. J gave up 9 bases and V 5 bases, and 10 bases lay outside the gene matches. CDR3 residues: CASSPREVGGEQFF. The CDR3 bases are TGTGCCAGCAGCCCTCGGGAGGTGGGGGGTGAGCAGTTCTTC.

V gene TRBV30 combines with J gene TRBJ2-4; D is ambiguous. The CDR3 spans 12 residues. Germline-derived CDR1 and CDR2 are GTSNPN and SVGIG (reference sequence). The ends were cut back, 1 base at V and 6 bases at J, with 7 bases in the middle. The CDR3 DNA follows: TGTGCCTGGAGTGAACCACTAAACATTCAGTACTTC. It translates to CAWSEPLNIQYF.

This clone was seen just once. The chain links TRBV4-2 to TRBJ1-1; tentatively, D is TRBD1 (5 bases). V dropped 0 bases and J dropped 5 bases, with 13 bases sitting between them. The germline V gene encodes CDR1 LGHNA and CDR2 YNFKEQ. CDR3 length: 15 amino acids. The CDR3 spells CASSQDLGLRTEAFF. The CDR3 DNA reads as TGTGCCAGCAGCCAAGATTTGGGACTGAGGACTGAAGCTTTCTTT.

The chain joins TRBV18 to TRBJ1-1; 7 nucleotides match TRBD1. The CDR3 is 16 amino acids. With 3 bases clipped from V and 5 bases from J, the junction kept 12 bases outside the gene matches. Per germline, CDR1 KGHSH and CDR2 LQKENI. CDR3 sequence: CASSPRTGRARTEAFF. CDR3 in DNA: TGTGCCAGCTCACCCCGGACAGGTCGGGCGCGGACTGAAGCTTTCTTT.

The chain combines TRBV6-5 with TRBJ2-7; 7 bases agree with TRBD1. The CDR3 is 15 residues long. Germline V lookup: CDR1 MNHEY, CDR2 SVGAGI. With 0 bases clipped from V and 0 bases from J, the junction kept 2 bases outside the gene matches. The CDR3 DNA follows: TGTGCCAGCAGTTACTCGAACAGGGGCTCCTACGAGCAGTACTTC. The encoded protein is CASSYSNRGSYEQYF.

This chain links TRBV29-1 with TRBJ2-3; D possibly corresponds to TRBD2 (7 bases). Deletions cut 4 bases from V and 3 bases from J, with 38 bases between. This CDR3 contains 22 residues. Germline V gene sequence: CDR1 SQVTM, CDR2 ANQGSEA. The CDR3 sequence is CSVVRRALRGAAEGRLTDTQYF. In DNA, the CDR3 is TGCAGCGTTGTGAGGCGGGCACTTCGGGGGGCCGCGGAGGGGAGGTTGACAGATACGCAGTATTTT.

The chain links TRBV7-9 to TRBJ2-1, with TRBD2 matching over 7 bases. Germline CDR1 is SEHNR and CDR2 is FQNEAQ (reference sequence). V lost 1 base to trimming and J lost 4 bases; unmatched junction nucleotides: 4. There are 15 residues in the CDR3. For the CDR3, the DNA is TGTGCCAGCAGCTTAGGGGCGGGGGTATACAATGAGCAGTTCTTC. Its protein product is CASSLGAGVYNEQFF.

The CDR3 loop is CASSLESLRGSIDEQYF. The DNA of the CDR3 is TGTGCCAGCAGCTTAGAGTCGCTGCGGGGGTCTATCGACGAGCAGTACTTC. The rearrangement links TRBV7-2 to TRBJ2-7; 7 nucleotides agree with TRBD2. CDR3 length equals 17 residues. The J segment lost 5 bases and the V segment lost 1 base, leaving 14 bases of the junction unmatched. Germline-derived CDR1 and CDR2 are SGHTA and FQGNSA.

This clone occurred a few times. The V gene is TRBV6-6, the J gene TRBJ2-5, with 7 bases that match TRBD1. V gave up 5 bases and J gave up 5 bases; unmatched junction bases: 11. The CDR3 runs 15 residues. Germline loops: CDR1 MNHNY, CDR2 SVGAGI (reference sequence). CDR3 bases: TGTGCCAGCAGTACACGCCAAACAGGGGCGGAGACCCAGTACTTC. Its translation is CASSTRQTGAETQYF.

The rearrangement joins TRBV7-8 to TRBJ2-3, with 9 bases lining up with TRBD2. Germline V gene lookup returns CDR1 SGHVS and CDR2 FQNEAQ. This CDR3 has 16 residues. The V and J ends lost 5 bases and 10 bases, in that order; junction bases with no gene match: 16. The CDR3 DNA reads TGTGCCAGCAGCCCCCCCTCAGCTAGCGGGACTTTACCGCAGTATTTT. It encodes CASSPPSASGTLPQYF. Variable domain in full (rest from reference TRBV7-8 and TRBJ2-3): GAGVSQSPRYKVAKRGQDVALRCDPISGHVSLFWYQQALGQGPEFLTYFQNEAQLDKSGLPSDRFFAERPEGSVSTLKIQRTQQEDSAVYLCASSPPSASGTLPQYFGPGTRLTVL.